These 21 T cell receptor beta chains were all obtained from the same sample, sequenced in a study of blood T cell repertoires in COVID-19. Only in-frame clones appear in the TCRdb table, and some are missing; sequencing was by immunoSEQ multiplex PCR. Of hundreds of thousands of clones listed, more than 70% were seen once; the top ten hold roughly 2%. The sequencing input was peripheral blood. The receptors here all came from an older woman with COVID-19, enrolled during active disease.

Turning to this clone: Other DNA sequences of this sample code for an identical CDR3. This rearrangement joins TRBV6-5 to TRBJ1-1; tentatively, D is TRBD1 (5 bases). The CDR3 loop spans 12 amino acids. Trimming stripped 6 bases from V and 2 bases from J, with 7 bases between. Germline-derived CDR1 and CDR2 are MNHEY and SVGAGI. The CDR3 coding sequence is TGTGCCAGCAGAACAGGCAACACTGAAGCTTTCTTT. It encodes CASRTGNTEAFF.

The chain joins TRBV7-9 to TRBJ1-2, with 9 nucleotides matching TRBD1. The germline V gene encodes CDR1 SEHNR and CDR2 FQNEAQ (reference sequence). Trimming took 2 bases from V and 8 from J; bases not matched to a gene: 6. This CDR3 region has 14 residues. As DNA, the CDR3 is TGTGCCAGCAGCTTATGGGGACAGGGTTCCGGCTACACCTTC. This sequence encodes CASSLWGQGSGYTF.

This clone came up once. The chain couples TRBV7-3 to TRBJ2-3, with unresolved D. The CDR3 is 14 amino acids. V was clipped by 5 bases and J by 3 bases, with 12 bases between them. Germline V gives CDR1 SGHTA, CDR2 FQGTGA. CDR3 DNA: TGTGCCAGCAGCCCAACGACTTATACAGATACGCAGTATTTT. Protein product: CASSPTTYTDTQYF.

The chain joins TRBV5-5 to TRBJ1-4, with a possible D match to TRBD1 (6 bases). Trimming took off 2 bases at V and 8 bases at J, with 22 bases between the two ends. CDR3 size: 17 residues. Germline loops: CDR1 SGHKS, CDR2 YYEKEE (reference sequence). The CDR3 bases are TGTGCCAGCAGCTTTAGTCCCACGGACAGTGGCTACGAAAAACTGTTTTTT. It is translated as CASSFSPTDSGYEKLFF.

The chain is built from TRBV18 and TRBJ2-5, with D possibly being TRBD2 (6 bases). The length of the CDR3 is 14 residues. Trimming took 5 bases from V and 4 from J, leaving 14 bases between them. Looked up from germline, CDR1 is KGHSH and CDR2 is LQKENI. CDR3 residues: CASSELLGGETQYF. DNA of the CDR3: TGTGCCAGCTCAGAGCTTCTGGGAGGAGAGACCCAGTACTTC.

This chain uses TRBV3-1 (or the pseudogene TRBV3-2) with TRBJ1-2; possibly TRBD1 for D (5 bases). This CDR3 has 13 residues. Germline CDR1 LGHDT, CDR2 YNNKEL (reference sequence). V was clipped by 3 bases and J by 8 bases, with 13 bases between them. Here the CDR3 DNA reads TGTGCCAGCAGCCACTACAGGTTAGAAGGCTACACCTTC. Amino acids: CASSHYRLEGYTF.

The chain combines TRBV19 with TRBJ2-7; a possible D gene is TRBD2 (6 bases). CDR1 and CDR2 from the germline V gene are LNHDA and SQIVND (reference sequence). This CDR3 spans 15 amino acids. Trimming cost V 4 bases and J 0 bases, with 13 bases left between them. CDR3 coding DNA: TGTGCCAGTAGTACAGGGACTGTGGGCTCCTACGAGCAGTACTTC. Amino acids: CASSTGTVGSYEQYF.

The chain combines TRBV29-1 with TRBJ1-4; 7 positions agree with TRBD1. Germline CDR1 reads SQVTM; CDR2 reads ANQGSEA. The CDR3 length is 14 residues. The V gene end was trimmed by 3 bases and the J gene end by 3 bases; junction bases not matched to a gene: 4. Here the CDR3 DNA reads TGCAGCGTTGAGATGGGACAGCCTAATGAAAAACTGTTTTTT. Translation gives CSVEMGQPNEKLFF. The full variable domain, rest sourced from reference TRBV29-1 and TRBJ1-4, is SAVISQKPSRDICQRGTSLTIQCQVDSQVTMMFWYRQQPGQSLTLIATANQGSEATYESGFVIDKFPISRPNLTFSTLTVSNMSPEDSSIYLCSVEMGQPNEKLFFGSGTQLSVL.

The chain has TRBV3-1 (or the pseudogene TRBV3-2) and TRBJ1-2, with D possibly being TRBD1 (6 bases). The CDR3 has 17 amino acids. The germline CDR1 and CDR2 sequences are LGHDT and YNNKEL (reference sequence). V was pared by 4 bases and J by 0 bases, with 18 bases between. CDR3 DNA: TGTGCCAGCAGCCCCACCAGGGGTTATATGTCTAACTATGGCTACACCTTC. Translating gives CASSPTRGYMSNYGYTF.

The CDR3 loop is CASSPALAGGALQETQYF. Here the CDR3 DNA reads TGTGCCAGCTCACCAGCCCTAGCGGGGGGCGCATTACAAGAGACCCAGTACTTC. The chain is built from TRBV18 and TRBJ2-5; the match to TRBD2 covers 11 bases. The CDR3 runs to 18 residues. In germline, CDR1 is KGHSH, CDR2 LQKENI. V gave up 2 bases and J gave up 2 bases; unmatched junction bases: 10.

This CDR3 reads CASSAYGTVNTEAFF. In nucleotides, the CDR3 is TGCGCCAGCAGCGCCTACGGGACAGTTAACACTGAAGCTTTCTTT. V and J are TRBV5-1 and TRBJ1-1, with TRBD1 matching over 7 bases. Trimming cost V 4 bases and J 2 bases; bases outside gene matches: 8. The CDR3 spans 15 residues. Germline CDR1 SGHRS, CDR2 YFSETQ.

The rearrangement uses TRBV5-6 and TRBJ1-5; weak D call: TRBD1 (5 bases). V was cut by 1 base and J by 2 bases, with 10 bases left in between. CDR3 size: 15 residues. Germline V lookup: CDR1 SGHDT, CDR2 YYEEEE. CDR3 DNA sequence: TGTGCCAGCAGCTTGTGGGGGAGGGGCAATCAGCCCCAGCATTTT. This codes for CASSLWGRGNQPQHF.

The chain uses TRBV28 and TRBJ2-7; no clear D. CDR3 size: 12 residues. Germline CDR1 and CDR2: MDHEN and SYDVKM. V was trimmed by 4 bases and J by 3 bases, leaving 7 bases between them. This chain's CDR3 is CASSSGFYEQYF. The DNA for the CDR3 is TGTGCCAGCAGTTCGGGTTTCTACGAGCAGTACTTC.

The rearrangement joins TRBV13 to TRBJ2-7, with D maybe TRBD2 (7 bases). CDR3 length: 21 amino acids. The ends were cut back, 4 bases at V and 1 base at J, with 32 bases in the middle. In germline, CDR1 is PRHDT, CDR2 FYEKMQ (reference sequence). In DNA, the CDR3 is TGTGCCAGCAGCTATCGACCGAACCGCGGGGGCAAGGGAAGGCTTTCCTACGAGCAGTACTTC. Translated, it gives CASSYRPNRGGKGRLSYEQYF.

The chain links TRBV7-8 to TRBJ2-3; 11 bases match TRBD1. The V and J ends lost 3 bases and 4 bases, in that order; junction bases with no gene match: 6. CDR1 SGHVS and CDR2 FQNEAQ come from the germline V gene. The CDR3 is 16 residues long. The CDR3 coding sequence is TGTGCCAGCAGCTTGAGGGACAGGGGGACGTCAGATACGCAGTATTTT. Translating gives CASSLRDRGTSDTQYF. Supplemented by reference TRBV7-8 and TRBJ2-3, the full variable domain reads GAGVSQSPRYKVAKRGQDVALRCDPISGHVSLFWYQQALGQGPEFLTYFQNEAQLDKSGLPSDRFFAERPEGSVSTLKIQRTQQEDSAVYLCASSLRDRGTSDTQYFGPGTRLTVL.

This sequence joins TRBV24-1 and TRBJ2-7; D unresolved. The V gene's germline CDR1 is KGHDR and CDR2 SFDVKD. There are 13 residues in the CDR3. V was shortened by 3 bases and J by 4 bases, with 9 bases between the two germline ends. In nucleotides, the CDR3 is TGTGCCACCAGTGATCCTAATTTATACGAGCAGTACTTC. It encodes CATSDPNLYEQYF.

This chain connects TRBV6-1 to TRBJ1-1; D is undetermined. This CDR3 comprises 15 residues. CDR1 is MNHNS and CDR2 is SASEGT in the germline V gene. Trimming pared 3 bases from V and 10 bases from J, leaving 21 bases between. This chain's CDR3 is CASSEDASGFSGAFF. For the CDR3, the DNA is TGTGCCAGCAGTGAGGACGCAAGCGGTTTCAGCGGAGCTTTCTTT.

The chain uses TRBV5-1 and TRBJ2-1, with 10 bases aligning to TRBD1. The CDR3 runs to 15 residues. Germline V gene data show CDR1 as SGHRS and CDR2 as YFSETQ. V dropped 2 bases and J dropped 4; count of bases not matched to a gene: 3. The CDR3 DNA sequence: TGCGCCAGCAGCTTCCGGGACAGGGGTTACAATGAGCAGTTCTTC. Translated: CASSFRDRGYNEQFF.

DNA for the CDR3: TGTGCCAGCAGCTTGTGGCCCGGGATTAGTCGGGGCTACACCTTC. Translation gives CASSLWPGISRGYTF. The V and J genes are TRBV5-6 and TRBJ1-2, with no clear D. The V gene lost 1 base and the J gene lost 8 bases, with 18 bases spanning the gap. In germline, CDR1 is SGHDT, CDR2 YYEEEE. The CDR3 contains 15 residues.

This chain links TRBV3-1 (or the pseudogene TRBV3-2) with TRBJ2-4, with D unclear. The CDR3 runs 11 residues. Germline loops: CDR1 LGHDT, CDR2 YNNKEL (reference sequence). V lost 4 bases, J lost 7 bases, and 5 bases lay in between. Here the CDR3 reads CASSLQNIQYF. CDR3 DNA: TGTGCCAGCAGCCTCCAGAACATTCAGTACTTC.

CDR3 bases: TGTGCCAGCAGTGAAGCGGGGATAGCGGGGGGTGTAGGTGAGCAGTTCTTC. It translates to CASSEAGIAGGVGEQFF. The chain employs TRBV6-1 and TRBJ2-1; TRBD2 aligns across 10 bases. The CDR3 runs to 17 residues. Germline V CDR1 and CDR2: MNHNS, SASEGT. Trimming removed 0 bases from V and 9 bases from J; junction bases left unmatched: 11.